This entry features one T cell receptor (beta chain) sequence. Division of CD4+ cells produced a CD45RA+ naive subset and a CD45RA-negative memory subset. This sample was included in a study of shared clonotypes between healthy human individuals. About the study: The people who gave samples were two women and three men aged 18 to 49.

Sequenced by immunoSEQ multiplex PCR; TCRdb stores in-frame clones only, minus some. The sample contains about 1.5 million clones, roughly 98% of which appear only once. This TCR was sampled from a man aged 25-45 years in good health. Source material: naive CD4+ T cells sorted from blood. The sample's subset: CD45RA+ positively selected.

Here the CDR3 reads CASSIRTIHETQYF. The CDR3 nucleotides read TGTGCCAGTAGTATCCGGACTATCCACGAGACCCAGTACTTC. The V and J genes are TRBV19 and TRBJ2-5; D perhaps matches TRBD2 (6 bases). The CDR3 extends over 14 amino acids. CDR1 is LNHDA and CDR2 is SQIVND in the germline V gene (reference sequence). V was cut by 3 bases and J by 5 bases, with 13 bases left in between.